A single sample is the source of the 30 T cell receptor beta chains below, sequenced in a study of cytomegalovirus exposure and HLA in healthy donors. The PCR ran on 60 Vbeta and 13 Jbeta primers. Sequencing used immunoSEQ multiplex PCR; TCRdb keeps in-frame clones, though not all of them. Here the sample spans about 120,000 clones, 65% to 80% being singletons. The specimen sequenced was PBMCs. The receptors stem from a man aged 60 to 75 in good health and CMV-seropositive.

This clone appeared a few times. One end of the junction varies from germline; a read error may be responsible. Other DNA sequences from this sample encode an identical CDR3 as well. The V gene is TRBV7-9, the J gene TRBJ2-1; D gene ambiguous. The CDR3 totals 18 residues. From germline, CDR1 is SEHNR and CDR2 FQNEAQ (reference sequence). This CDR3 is CSSSLFSIRSGSYNEQFF. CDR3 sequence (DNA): TGTTCCAGCAGCTTATTCTCCATCAGGTCAGGCTCCTACAATGAGCAGTTCTTC.

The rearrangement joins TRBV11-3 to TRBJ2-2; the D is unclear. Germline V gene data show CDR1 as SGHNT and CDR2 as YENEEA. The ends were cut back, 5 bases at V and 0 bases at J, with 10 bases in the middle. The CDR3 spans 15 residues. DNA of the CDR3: TGTGCCAGCAGCAGAACAGCCACGAACACCGGGGAGCTGTTTTTT. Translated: CASSRTATNTGELFF.

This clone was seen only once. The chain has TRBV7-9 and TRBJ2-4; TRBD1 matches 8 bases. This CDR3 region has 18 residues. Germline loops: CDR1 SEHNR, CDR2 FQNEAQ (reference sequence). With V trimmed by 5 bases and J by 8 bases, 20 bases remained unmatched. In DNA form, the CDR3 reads TGTGCCAGCAGCCTTCCCCCCACAAGGACAGGGTCTTATGACATTCAGTACTTC. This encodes CASSLPPTRTGSYDIQYF.

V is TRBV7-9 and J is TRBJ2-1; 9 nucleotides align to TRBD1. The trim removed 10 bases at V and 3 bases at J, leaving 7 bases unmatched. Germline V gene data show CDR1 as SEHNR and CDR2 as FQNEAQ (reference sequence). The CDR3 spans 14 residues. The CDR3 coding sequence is TGTGCCACCTCGGGACAGGGACGCTACAATGAGCAGTTCTTC. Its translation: CATSGQGRYNEQFF.

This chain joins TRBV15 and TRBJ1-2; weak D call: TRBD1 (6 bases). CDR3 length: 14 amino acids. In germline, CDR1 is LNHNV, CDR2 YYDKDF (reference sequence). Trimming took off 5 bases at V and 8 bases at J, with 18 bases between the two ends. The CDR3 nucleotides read TGTGCCACCAGCTTGATGAGGACAGCTTTGGGCTACACCTTC. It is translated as CATSLMRTALGYTF. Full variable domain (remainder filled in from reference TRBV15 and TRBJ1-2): DAMVIQNPRYQVTQFGKPVTLSCSQTLNHNVMYWYQQKSSQAPKLLFHYYDKDFNNEADTPDNFQSRRPNTSFCFLDIRSPGLGDTAMYLCATSLMRTALGYTFGSGTRLTVV.

In DNA, the CDR3 is TGCGCCAGCAGCTTGACTGGGAGAGAGACCCAGTACTTC. Protein sequence: CASSLTGRETQYF. The chain has TRBV5-1 and TRBJ2-5; D perhaps matches TRBD2 (5 bases). This CDR3 has 13 residues. Per germline, CDR1 SGHRS and CDR2 YFSETQ. The V gene lost 1 base and the J gene lost 4 bases, with 8 bases spanning the gap. Using reference TRBV5-1 and TRBJ2-5 for the parts outside the CDR3, the full variable domain is KAGVTQTPRYLIKTRGQQVTLSCSPISGHRSVSWYQQTPGQGLQFLFEYFSETQRNKGNFPGRFSGRQFSNSRSEMNVSTLELGDSALYLCASSLTGRETQYFGPGTRLLVL.

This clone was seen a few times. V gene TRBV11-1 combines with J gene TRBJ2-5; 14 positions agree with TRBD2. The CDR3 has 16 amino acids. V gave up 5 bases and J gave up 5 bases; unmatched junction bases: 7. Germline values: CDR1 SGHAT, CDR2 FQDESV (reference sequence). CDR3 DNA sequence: TGTGCCAGCAGCCCAGGGACTAGCGGGAGCGCGGAGACCCAGTACTTC. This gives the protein CASSPGTSGSAETQYF.

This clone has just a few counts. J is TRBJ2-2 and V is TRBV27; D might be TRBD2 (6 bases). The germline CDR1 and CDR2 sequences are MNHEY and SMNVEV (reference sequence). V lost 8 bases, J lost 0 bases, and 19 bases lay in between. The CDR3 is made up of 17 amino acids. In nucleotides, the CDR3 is TGTGCCAGCCTCGATTCGTTAGCGGTCCCGAACACCGGGGAGCTGTTTTTT. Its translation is CASLDSLAVPNTGELFF.

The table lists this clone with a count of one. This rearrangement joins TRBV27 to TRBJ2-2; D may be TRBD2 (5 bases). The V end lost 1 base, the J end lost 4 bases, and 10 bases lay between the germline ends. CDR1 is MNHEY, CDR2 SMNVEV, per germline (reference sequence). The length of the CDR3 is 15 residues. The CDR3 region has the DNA TGTGCCAGCAGTTTATTCGGGGTGGCCACCGGGGAGCTGTTTTTT. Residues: CASSLFGVATGELFF.

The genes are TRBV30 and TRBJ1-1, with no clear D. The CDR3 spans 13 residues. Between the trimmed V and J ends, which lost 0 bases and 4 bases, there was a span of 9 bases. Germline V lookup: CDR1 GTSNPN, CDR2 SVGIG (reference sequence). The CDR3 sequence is CAWSVIHSTEAFF. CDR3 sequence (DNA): TGTGCCTGGAGTGTAATCCATTCCACTGAAGCTTTCTTT.

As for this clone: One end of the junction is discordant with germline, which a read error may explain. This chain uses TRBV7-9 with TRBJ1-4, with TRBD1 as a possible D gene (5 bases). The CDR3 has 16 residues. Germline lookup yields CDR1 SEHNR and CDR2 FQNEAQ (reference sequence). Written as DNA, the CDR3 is TGTTCCAGCAGCCTTAGTATAGGGACCGCGGGGGAAAAACTGTTTTTT. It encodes CSSSLSIGTAGEKLFF.

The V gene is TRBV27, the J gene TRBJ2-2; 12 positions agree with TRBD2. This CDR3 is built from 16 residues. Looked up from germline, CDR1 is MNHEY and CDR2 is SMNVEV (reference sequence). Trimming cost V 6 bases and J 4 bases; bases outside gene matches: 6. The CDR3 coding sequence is TGTGCCAGCAGCCGTACTAGCGGGAGGAGCACCGGGGAGCTGTTTTTT. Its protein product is CASSRTSGRSTGELFF.

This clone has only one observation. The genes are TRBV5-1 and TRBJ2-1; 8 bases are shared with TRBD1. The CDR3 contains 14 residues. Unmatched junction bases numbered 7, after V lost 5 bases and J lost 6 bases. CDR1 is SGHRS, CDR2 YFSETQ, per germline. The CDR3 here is CASRPGQAFNEQFF. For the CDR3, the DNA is TGCGCCAGCAGGCCGGGACAGGCCTTCAATGAGCAGTTCTTC.

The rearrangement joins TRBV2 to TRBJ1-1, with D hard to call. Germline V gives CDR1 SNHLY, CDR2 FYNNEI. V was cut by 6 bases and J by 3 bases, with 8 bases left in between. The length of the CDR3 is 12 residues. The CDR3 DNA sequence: TGTGCCAGCAGCCTCGGGTACACTGAAGCTTTCTTT. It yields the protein CASSLGYTEAFF.

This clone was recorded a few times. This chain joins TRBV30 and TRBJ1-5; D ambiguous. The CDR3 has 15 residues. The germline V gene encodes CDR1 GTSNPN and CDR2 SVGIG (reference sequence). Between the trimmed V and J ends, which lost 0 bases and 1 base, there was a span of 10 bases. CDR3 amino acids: CAWSVRGISNQPQHF. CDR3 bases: TGTGCCTGGAGTGTACGGGGTATCAGCAATCAGCCCCAGCATTTT. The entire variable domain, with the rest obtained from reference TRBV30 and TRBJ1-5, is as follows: SQTIHQWPATLVQPVGSPLSLECTVEGTSNPNLYWYRQAAGRGLQLLFYSVGIGQISSEVPQNLSASRPQDRQFILSSKKLLLSDSGFYLCAWSVRGISNQPQHFGDGTRLSIL.

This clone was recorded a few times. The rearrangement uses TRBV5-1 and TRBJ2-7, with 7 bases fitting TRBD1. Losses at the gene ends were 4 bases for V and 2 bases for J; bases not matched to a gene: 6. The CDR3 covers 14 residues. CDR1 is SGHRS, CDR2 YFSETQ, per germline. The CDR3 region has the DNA TGCGCCAGCAGCCGGACCGGGACAGCCTACGAGCAGTACTTC. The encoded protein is CASSRTGTAYEQYF.

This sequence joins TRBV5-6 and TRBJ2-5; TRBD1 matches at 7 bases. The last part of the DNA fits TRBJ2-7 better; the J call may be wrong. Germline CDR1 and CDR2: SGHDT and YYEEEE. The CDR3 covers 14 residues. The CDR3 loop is CASSPWTGHYEQYF. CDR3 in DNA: TGTGCCAGCAGCCCCTGGACAGGCCACTACGAGCAGTACTTC.

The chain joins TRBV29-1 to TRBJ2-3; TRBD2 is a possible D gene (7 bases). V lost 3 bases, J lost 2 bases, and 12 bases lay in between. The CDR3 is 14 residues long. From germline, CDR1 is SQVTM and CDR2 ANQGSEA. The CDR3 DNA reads TGCAGCGTTGATGGGGGGGCAAACACAGATACGCAGTATTTT. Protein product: CSVDGGANTDTQYF.

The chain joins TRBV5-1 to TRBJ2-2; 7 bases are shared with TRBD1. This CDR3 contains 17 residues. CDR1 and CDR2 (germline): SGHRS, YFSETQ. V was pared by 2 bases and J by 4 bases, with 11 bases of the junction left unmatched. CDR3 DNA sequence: TGCGCCAGCAGCTTTAGCAGGACAGGCCGAAGCACCGGGGAGCTGTTTTTT. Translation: CASSFSRTGRSTGELFF.

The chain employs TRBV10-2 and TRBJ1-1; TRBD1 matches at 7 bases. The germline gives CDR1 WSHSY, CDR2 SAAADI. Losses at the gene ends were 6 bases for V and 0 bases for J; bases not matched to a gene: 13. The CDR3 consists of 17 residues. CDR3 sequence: CASRAGLRQGMNTEAFF. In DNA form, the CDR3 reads TGCGCCAGCAGGGCGGGCCTCCGACAGGGCATGAACACTGAAGCTTTCTTT.

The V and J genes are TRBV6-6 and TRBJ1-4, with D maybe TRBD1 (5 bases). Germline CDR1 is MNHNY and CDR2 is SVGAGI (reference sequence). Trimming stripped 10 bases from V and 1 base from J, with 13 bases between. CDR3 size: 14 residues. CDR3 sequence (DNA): TGTGCCATCCAACCCGGGGGAACTAATGAAAAACTGTTTTTT. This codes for CAIQPGGTNEKLFF.

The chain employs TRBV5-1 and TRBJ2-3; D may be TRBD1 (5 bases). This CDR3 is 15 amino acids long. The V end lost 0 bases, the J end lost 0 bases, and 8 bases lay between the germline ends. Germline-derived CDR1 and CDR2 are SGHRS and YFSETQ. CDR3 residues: CASSLGRASTDTQYF. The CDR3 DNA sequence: TGCGCCAGCAGCTTGGGCAGGGCTAGCACAGATACGCAGTATTTT.

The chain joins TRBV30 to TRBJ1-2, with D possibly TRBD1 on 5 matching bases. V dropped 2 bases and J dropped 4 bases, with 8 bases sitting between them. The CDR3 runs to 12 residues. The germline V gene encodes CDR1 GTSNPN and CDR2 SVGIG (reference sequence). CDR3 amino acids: CAWSTDSYGYTF. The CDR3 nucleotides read TGTGCCTGGAGTACCGACAGCTATGGCTACACCTTC.

CDR3 loop: CASSRGNPLSTDTQYF. DNA for the CDR3: TGTGCCAGCAGTAGGGGGAACCCCCTTAGCACAGATACGCAGTATTTT. J is TRBJ2-3 and V is TRBV2; possible D gene TRBD1, 6 bases. The germline V gene has CDR1 SNHLY and CDR2 FYNNEI. Trimming shortened V by 5 bases and J by 0 bases, and 15 bases separated the two germline ends. The CDR3 runs to 16 residues. The full variable domain, rest sourced from reference TRBV2 and TRBJ2-3, is EPEVTQTPSHQVTQMGQEVILRCVPISNHLYFYWYRQILGQKVEFLVSFYNNEISEKSEIFDDQFSVERPDGSNFTLKIRSTKLEDSAMYFCASSRGNPLSTDTQYFGPGTRLTVL.

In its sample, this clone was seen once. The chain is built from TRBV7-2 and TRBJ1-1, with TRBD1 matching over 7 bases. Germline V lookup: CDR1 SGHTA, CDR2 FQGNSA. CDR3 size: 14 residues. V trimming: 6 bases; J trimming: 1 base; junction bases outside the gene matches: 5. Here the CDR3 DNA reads TGTGCCAGCAGTCCGGGACAGACGAACACTGAAGCTTTCTTT. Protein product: CASSPGQTNTEAFF.

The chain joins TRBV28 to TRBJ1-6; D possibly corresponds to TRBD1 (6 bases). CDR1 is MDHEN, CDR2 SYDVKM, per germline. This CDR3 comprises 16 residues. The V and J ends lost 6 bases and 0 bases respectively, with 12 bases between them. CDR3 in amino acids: CASSGQLSSYNSPLHF. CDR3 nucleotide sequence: TGTGCCAGCAGCGGACAGCTTAGCTCCTATAATTCACCCCTCCACTTT.

The CDR3 is CASSPKLADTYEQYF. The CDR3 DNA sequence: TGTGCCAGCTCACCAAAACTAGCGGACACCTACGAGCAGTACTTC. This chain uses TRBV18 with TRBJ2-7, with TRBD2 matching 8 bases. With V trimmed by 2 bases and J by 2 bases, 5 bases remained unmatched. This CDR3 contains 15 residues. From germline, CDR1 is KGHSH and CDR2 LQKENI.

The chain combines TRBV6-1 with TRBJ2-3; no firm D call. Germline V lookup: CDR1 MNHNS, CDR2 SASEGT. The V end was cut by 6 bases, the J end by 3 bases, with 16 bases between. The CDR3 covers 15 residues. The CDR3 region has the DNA TGTGCCAGCAGCGCCGAGGTGGTTTCGACAGATACGCAGTATTTT. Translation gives CASSAEVVSTDTQYF.

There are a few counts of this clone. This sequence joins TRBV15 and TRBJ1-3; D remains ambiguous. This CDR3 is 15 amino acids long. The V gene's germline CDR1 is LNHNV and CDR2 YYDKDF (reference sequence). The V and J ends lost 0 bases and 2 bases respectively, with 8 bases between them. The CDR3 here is CATSREGTAGNTIYF. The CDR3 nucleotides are TGTGCCACCAGCAGAGAAGGTACAGCTGGAAACACCATATATTTT.

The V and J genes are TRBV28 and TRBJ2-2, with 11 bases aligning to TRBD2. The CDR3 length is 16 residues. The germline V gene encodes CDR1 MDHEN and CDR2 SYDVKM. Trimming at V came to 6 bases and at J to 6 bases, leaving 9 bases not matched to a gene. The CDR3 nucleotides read TGTGCCAGCAGGGATAGCGGGAGGGCCATGTCCGGGGAGCTGTTTTTT. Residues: CASRDSGRAMSGELFF.